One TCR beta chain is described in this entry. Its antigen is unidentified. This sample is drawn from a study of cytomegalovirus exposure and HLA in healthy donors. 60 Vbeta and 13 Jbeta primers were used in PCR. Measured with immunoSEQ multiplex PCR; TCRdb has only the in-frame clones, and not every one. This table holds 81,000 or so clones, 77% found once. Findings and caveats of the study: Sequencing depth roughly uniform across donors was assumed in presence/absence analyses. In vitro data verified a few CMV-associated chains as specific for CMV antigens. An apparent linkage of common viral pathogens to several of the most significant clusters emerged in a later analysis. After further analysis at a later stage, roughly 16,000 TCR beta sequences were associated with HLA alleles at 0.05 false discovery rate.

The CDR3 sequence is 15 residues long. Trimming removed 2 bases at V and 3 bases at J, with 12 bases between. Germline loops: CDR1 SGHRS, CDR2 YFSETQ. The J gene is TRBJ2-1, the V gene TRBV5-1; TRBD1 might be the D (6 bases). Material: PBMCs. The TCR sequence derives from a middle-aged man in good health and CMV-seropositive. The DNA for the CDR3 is TGCGCCAGCAGCTTAGGTAGGACAGTCTACAATGAGCAGTTCTTC. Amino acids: CASSLGRTVYNEQFF.